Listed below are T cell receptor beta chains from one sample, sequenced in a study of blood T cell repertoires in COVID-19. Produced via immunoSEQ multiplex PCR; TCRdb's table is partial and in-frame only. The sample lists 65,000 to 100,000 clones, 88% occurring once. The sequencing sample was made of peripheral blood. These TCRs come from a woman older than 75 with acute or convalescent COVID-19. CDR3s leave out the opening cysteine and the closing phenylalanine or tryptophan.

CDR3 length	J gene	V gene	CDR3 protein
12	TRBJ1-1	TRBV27	ASSSLQGNTEAF
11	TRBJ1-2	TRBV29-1	RAGDRTKGGYT
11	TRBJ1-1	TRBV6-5	ASSQRVNTEAF
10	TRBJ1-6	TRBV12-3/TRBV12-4	ASSLQVSPLH
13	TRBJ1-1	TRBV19	ASRPRGTGNTEAF
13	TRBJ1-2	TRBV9	ASSGRDRANYGYT
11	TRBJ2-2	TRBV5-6	ASRPQRVGELF
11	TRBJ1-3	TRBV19	ASIGDYANTIY
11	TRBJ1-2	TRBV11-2	ASSSRDTNGYT
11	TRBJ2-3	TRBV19	ASSIGRTDTQY
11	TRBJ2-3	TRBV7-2	ASTPPWPDTQY
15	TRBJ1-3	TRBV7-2	ASSSTISTGGGNTIY
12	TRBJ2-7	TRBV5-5	ASSDWTGVGEQY
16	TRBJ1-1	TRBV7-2	ASSLGPRLDRANTEAF
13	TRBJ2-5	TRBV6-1	ASSEASGGGETQY
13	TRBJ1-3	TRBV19	ASSAGGSSGNTIY
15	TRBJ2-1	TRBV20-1	SASDSASGGGYNEQF
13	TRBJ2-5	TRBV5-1	ASSFNRDSVTGQY
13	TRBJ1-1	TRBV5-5	ASSGRVPINTEAF
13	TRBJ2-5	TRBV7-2	ASSLRTGPQETQY
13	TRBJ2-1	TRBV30	AWSAGTGVGDEQF
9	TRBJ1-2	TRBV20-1	SVPGLGGYT
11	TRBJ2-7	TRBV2	ASGAGGPYEQY
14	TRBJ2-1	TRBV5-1	ASSYGLAGGRNEQF
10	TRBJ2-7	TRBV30	AWSRETYEQY
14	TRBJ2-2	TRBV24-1	ATSDAREGNTGELF
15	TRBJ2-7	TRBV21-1	ASSRKTDRETSYEQY
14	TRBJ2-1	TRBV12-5	ASGPLGLAGGVEQF
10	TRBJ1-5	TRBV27	ASSYPGQPQH
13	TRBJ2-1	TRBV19	ASREGLAVYNEQF
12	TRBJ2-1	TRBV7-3	ASSRGGGPNEQF
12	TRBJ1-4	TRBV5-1	ASSLVVGGEKLF
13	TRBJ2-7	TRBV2	ASMAGQGSRNEQY
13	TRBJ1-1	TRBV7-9	ASSLAIQGNTEAF